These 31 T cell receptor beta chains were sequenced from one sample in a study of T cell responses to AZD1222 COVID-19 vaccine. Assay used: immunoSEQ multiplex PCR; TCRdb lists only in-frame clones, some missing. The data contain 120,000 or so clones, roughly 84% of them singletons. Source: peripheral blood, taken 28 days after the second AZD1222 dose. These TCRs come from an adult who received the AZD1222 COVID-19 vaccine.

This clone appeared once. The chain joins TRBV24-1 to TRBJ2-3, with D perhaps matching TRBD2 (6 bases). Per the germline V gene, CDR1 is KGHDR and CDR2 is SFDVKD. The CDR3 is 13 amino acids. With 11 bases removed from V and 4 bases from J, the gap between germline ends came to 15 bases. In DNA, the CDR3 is TGTGCCAGCCCGCGGGGTAGGGCAGATACGCAGTATTTT. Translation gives CASPRGRADTQYF.

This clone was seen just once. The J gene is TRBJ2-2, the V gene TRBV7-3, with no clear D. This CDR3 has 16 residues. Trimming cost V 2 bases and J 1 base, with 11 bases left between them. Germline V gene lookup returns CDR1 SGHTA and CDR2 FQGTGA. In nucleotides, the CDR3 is TGTGCCAGCAGCTTAGGGGTTTCCCTGAACACCGGGGAGCTGTTTTTT. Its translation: CASSLGVSLNTGELFF. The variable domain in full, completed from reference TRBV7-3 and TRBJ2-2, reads GAGVSQTPSNKVTEKGKYVELRCDPISGHTALYWYRQSLGQGPEFLIYFQGTGAADDSGLPNDRFFAVRPEGSVSTLKIQRTERGDSAVYLCASSLGVSLNTGELFFGEGSRLTVL.

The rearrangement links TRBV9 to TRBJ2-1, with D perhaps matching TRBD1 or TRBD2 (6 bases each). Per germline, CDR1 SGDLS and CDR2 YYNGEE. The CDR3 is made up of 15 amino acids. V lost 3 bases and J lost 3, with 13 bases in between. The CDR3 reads CASSAAEGGYNEQFF. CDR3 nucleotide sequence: TGTGCCAGCAGCGCCGCGGAGGGGGGCTACAATGAGCAGTTCTTC.

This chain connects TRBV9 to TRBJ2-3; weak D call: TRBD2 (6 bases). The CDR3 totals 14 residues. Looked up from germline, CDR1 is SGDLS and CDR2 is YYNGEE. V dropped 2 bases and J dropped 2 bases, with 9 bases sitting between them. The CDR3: CASSVRGSTDTQYF. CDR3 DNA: TGTGCCAGCAGCGTTCGGGGGTCCACAGATACGCAGTATTTT.

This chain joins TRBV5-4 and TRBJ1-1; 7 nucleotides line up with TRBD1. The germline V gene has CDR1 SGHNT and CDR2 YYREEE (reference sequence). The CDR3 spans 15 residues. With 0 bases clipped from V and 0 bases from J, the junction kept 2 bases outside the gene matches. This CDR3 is CASSLVGTVNTEAFF. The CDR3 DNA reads TGTGCCAGCAGCTTGGTTGGGACAGTGAACACTGAAGCTTTCTTT.

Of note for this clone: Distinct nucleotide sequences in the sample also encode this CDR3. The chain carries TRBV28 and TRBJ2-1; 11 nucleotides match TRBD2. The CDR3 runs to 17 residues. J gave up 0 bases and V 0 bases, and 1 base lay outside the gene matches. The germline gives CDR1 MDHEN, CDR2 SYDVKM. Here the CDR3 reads CASSLWTSGDSYNEQFF. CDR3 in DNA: TGTGCCAGCAGTTTATGGACTAGCGGGGACTCCTACAATGAGCAGTTCTTC.

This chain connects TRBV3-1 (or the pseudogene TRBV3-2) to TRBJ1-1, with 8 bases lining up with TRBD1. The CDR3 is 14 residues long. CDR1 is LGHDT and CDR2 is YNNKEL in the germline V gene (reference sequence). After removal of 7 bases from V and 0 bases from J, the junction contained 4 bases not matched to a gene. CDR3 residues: CASIQTGVNTEAFF. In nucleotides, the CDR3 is TGTGCCAGCATTCAGACAGGGGTGAACACTGAAGCTTTCTTT.

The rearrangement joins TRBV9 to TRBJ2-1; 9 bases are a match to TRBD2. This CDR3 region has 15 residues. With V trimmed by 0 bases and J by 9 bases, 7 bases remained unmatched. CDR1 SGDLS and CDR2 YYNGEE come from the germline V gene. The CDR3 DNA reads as TGTGCCAGCAGCGTAGTGAGCGGGGGGCCGGGTGAGCAGTTCTTC. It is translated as CASSVVSGGPGEQFF. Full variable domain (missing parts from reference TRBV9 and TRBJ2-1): DSGVTQTPKHLITATGQRVTLRCSPRSGDLSVYWYQQSLDQGLQFLIQYYNGEERAKGNILERFSAQQFPDLHSELNLSSLELGDSALYFCASSVVSGGPGEQFFGPGTRLTVL.

The CDR3 region is CASSLDRNTGELFF. As DNA, the CDR3 is TGTGCCAGCAGCTTAGACCGGAACACCGGGGAGCTGTTTTTT. This chain joins TRBV7-3 and TRBJ2-2; D is ambiguous. The CDR3 runs 14 residues. Per the germline V gene, CDR1 is SGHTA and CDR2 is FQGTGA. Between the trimmed V and J ends, which lost 2 bases and 1 base, there was a span of 5 bases.

DNA for the CDR3: TGTGCCAGCAGCCTTGTACAGGGAGACTATGGCTACACCTTC. Translated: CASSLVQGDYGYTF. The chain recombines TRBV7-9 with TRBJ1-2, with a weak D call TRBD1 (6 bases). Germline values: CDR1 SEHNR, CDR2 FQNEAQ (reference sequence). This CDR3 contains 14 residues. Trimming pared 5 bases from V and 3 bases from J, leaving 13 bases between. The variable domain in full, completed from reference TRBV7-9 and TRBJ1-2, reads DTGVSQNPRHKITKRGQNVTFRCDPISEHNRLYWYRQTLGQGPEFLTYFQNEAQLEKSRLLSDRFSAERPKGSFSTLEIQRTEQGDSAMYLCASSLVQGDYGYTFGSGTRLTVV.

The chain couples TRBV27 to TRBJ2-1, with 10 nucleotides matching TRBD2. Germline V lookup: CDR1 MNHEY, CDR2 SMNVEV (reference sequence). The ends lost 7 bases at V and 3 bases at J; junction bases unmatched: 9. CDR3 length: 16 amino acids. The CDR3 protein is CASTWRAGGVYNEQFF. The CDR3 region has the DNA TGTGCCAGCACGTGGAGAGCGGGGGGGGTCTACAATGAGCAGTTCTTC.

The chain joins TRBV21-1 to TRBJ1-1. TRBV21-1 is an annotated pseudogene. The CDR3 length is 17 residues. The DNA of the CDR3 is TGTGCCAGCAGCAACCCGGGGGCAGGTACGGGAGGCACTGAAGCTTTCTTT. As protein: CASSNPGAGTGGTEAFF.

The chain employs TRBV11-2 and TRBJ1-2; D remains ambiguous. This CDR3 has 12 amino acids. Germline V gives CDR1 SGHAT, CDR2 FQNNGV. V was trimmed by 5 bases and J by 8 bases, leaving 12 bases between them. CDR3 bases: TGTGCCAGCAGCCTCCCCATGGGAGGCTACACCTTC. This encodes CASSLPMGGYTF.

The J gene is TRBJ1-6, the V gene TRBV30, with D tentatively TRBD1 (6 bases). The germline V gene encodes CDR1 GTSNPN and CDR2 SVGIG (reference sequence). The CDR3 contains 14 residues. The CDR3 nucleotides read TGTGCAGCCCTGGGGGCGTCCTATAATTCACCCCTCCACTTT. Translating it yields CAALGASYNSPLHF. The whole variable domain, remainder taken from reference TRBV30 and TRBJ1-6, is SQTIHQWPATLVQPVGSPLSLECTVEGTSNPNLYWYRQAAGRGLQLLFYSVGIGQISSEVPQNLSASRPQDRQFILSSKKLLLSDSGFYLCAALGASYNSPLHFGNGTRLTVT.

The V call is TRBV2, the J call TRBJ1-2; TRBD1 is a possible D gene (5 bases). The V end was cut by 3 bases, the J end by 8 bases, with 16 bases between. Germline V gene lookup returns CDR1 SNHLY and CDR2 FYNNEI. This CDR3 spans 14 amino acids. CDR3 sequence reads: CASSDRGRHKGYTF. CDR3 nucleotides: TGTGCCAGCAGTGATAGGGGACGCCATAAAGGCTACACCTTC.

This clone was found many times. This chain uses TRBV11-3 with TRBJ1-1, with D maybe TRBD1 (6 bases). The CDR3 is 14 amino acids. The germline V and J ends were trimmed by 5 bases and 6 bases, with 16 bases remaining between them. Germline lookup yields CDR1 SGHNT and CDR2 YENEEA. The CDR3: CASSPTPGAAEAFF. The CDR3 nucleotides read TGTGCCAGCAGCCCGACCCCAGGGGCGGCTGAAGCTTTCTTT.

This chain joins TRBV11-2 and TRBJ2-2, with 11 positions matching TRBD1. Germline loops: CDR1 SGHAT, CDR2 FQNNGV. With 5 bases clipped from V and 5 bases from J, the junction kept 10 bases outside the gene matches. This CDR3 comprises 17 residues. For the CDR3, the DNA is TGTGCCAGCAGCCTAGCCCAGGGACAGGGGGGGACCGGGGAGCTGTTTTTT. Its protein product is CASSLAQGQGGTGELFF.

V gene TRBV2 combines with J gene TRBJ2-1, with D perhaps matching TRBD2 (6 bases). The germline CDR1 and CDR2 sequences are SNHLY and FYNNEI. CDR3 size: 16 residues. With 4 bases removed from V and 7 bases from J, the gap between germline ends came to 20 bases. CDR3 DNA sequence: TGTGCCAGCAGTGGGGGACTCGACCGAGCGGGTAATGAGCAGTTCTTC. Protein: CASSGGLDRAGNEQFF.

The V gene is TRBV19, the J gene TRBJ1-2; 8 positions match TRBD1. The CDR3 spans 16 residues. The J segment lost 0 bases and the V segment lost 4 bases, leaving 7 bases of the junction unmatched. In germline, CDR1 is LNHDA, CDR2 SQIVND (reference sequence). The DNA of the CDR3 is TGTGCCAGTAGTAGGACAGGGACCGGGACTAACTATGGCTACACCTTC. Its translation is CASSRTGTGTNYGYTF.

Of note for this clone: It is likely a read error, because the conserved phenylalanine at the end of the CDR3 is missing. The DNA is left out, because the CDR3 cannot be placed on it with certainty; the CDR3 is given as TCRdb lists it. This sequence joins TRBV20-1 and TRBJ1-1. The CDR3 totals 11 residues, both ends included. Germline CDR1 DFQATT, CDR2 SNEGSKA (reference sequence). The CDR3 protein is CSAKTNWADGI.

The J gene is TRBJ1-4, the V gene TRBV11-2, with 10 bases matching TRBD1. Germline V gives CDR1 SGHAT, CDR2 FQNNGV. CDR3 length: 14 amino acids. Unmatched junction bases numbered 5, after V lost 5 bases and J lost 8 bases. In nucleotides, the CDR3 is TGTGCCAGCAGCCCCTGGACAGGGGGGGAAAAACTGTTTTTT. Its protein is CASSPWTGGEKLFF. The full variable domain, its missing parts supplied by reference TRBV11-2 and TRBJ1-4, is EAGVAQSPRYKIIEKRQSVAFWCNPISGHATLYWYQQILGQGPKLLIQFQNNGVVDDSQLPKDRFSAERLKGVDSTLKIQPAKLEDSAVYLCASSPWTGGEKLFFGSGTQLSVL.

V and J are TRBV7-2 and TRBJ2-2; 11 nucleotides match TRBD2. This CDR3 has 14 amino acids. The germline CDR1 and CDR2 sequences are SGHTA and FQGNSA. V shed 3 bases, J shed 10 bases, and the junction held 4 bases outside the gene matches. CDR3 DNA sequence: TGTGCCAGCAGCTTTGTACTAGCGGGGGCGGAGCTGTTTTTT. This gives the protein CASSFVLAGAELFF.

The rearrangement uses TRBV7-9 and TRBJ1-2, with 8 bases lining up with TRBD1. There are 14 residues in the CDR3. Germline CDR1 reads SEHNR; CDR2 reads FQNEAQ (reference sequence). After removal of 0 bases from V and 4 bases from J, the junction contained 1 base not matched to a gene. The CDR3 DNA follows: TGTGCCAGCAGCTTAGCACAGGGGGGCTATGGCTACACCTTC. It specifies CASSLAQGGYGYTF.

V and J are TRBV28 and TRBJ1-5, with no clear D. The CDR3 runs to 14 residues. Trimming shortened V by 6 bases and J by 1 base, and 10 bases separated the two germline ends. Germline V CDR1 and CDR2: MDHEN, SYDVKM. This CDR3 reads CASSLDGSNQPQHF. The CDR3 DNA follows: TGTGCCAGCAGCTTGGACGGAAGCAATCAGCCCCAGCATTTT.

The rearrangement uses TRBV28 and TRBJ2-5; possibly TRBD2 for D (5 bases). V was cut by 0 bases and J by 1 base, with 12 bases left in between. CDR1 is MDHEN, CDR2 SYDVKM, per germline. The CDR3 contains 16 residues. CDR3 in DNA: TGTGCCAGCAGTTTATGGGAGGCAGGATCCCAAGAGACCCAGTACTTC. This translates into CASSLWEAGSQETQYF.

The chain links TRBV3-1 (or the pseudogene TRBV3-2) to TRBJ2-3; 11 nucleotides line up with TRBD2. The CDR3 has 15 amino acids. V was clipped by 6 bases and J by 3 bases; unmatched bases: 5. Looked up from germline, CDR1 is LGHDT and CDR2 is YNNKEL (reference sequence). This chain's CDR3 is CASRAGTSGTDTQYF. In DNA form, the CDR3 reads TGTGCCAGCAGGGCCGGGACTAGCGGAACAGATACGCAGTATTTT.

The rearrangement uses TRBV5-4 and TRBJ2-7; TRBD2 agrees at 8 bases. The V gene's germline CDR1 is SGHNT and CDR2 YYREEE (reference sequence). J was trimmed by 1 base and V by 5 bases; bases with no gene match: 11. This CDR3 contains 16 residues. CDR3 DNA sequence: TGTGCCAGCAGAGCCGGGGGGGCAGAAGGATCCTACGAGCAGTACTTC. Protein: CASRAGGAEGSYEQYF.

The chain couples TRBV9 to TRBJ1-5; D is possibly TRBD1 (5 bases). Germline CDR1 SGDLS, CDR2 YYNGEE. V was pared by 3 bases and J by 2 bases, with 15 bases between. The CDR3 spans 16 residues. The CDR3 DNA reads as TGTGCCAGCAGCGGTGGAGGGGCTGGGGGCAATCAGCCCCAGCATTTT. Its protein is CASSGGGAGGNQPQHF.

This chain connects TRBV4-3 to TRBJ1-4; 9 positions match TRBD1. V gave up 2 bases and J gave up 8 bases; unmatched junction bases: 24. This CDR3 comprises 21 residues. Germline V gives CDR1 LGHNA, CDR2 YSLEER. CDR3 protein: CASSQLYPGQGAPSEYEKLFF. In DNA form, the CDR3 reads TGCGCCAGCAGCCAACTTTATCCGGGACAGGGAGCACCATCCGAGTACGAAAAACTGTTTTTT.

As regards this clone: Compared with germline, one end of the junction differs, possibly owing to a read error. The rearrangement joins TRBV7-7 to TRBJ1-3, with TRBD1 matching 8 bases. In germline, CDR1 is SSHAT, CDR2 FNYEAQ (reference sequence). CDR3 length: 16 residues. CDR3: CASSPGQAYSGNTIYF. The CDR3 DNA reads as TGTGCTAGCAGCCCGGGACAGGCCTACTCTGGAAACACCATATATTTT. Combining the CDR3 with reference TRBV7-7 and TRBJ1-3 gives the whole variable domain GAGVSQSPRYKVTKRGQDVTLRCDPISSHATLYWYQQALGQGPEFLTYFNYEAQPDKSGLPSDRFSAERPEGSISTLTIQRTEQRDSAMYRCASSPGQAYSGNTIYFGEGSWLTVV.

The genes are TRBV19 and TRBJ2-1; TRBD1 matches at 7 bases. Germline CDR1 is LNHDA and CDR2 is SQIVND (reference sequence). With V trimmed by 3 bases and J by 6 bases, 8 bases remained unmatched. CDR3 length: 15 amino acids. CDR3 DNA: TGTGCCAGTAGTATTTTCGGGCAGGGGGTCAATGAGCAGTTCTTC. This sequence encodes CASSIFGQGVNEQFF.